Each of the 6 T cell receptor beta chains below was sequenced from the same sample in a study of cytomegalovirus exposure and HLA in healthy donors. The PCR made use of 60 Vbeta and 13 Jbeta primers. Repertoires were generated with immunoSEQ multiplex PCR, while TCRdb's copy carries only in-frame clones and drops some. The repertoire table contains roughly 120,000 clones. The sample consisted of PBMCs. The receptor source for this set is a young man in good health and CMV-seronegative.

The J gene is TRBJ1-1, the V gene TRBV6-1; 8 nucleotides agree with TRBD1. V was clipped by 4 bases and J by 0 bases; unmatched bases: 1. The CDR3 extends over 14 amino acids. The germline CDR1 and CDR2 sequences are MNHNS and SASEGT. CDR3 in amino acids: CASSGGQVNTEAFF. CDR3 coding DNA: TGTGCCAGCAGTGGGGGACAGGTGAACACTGAAGCTTTCTTT.

The rearrangement joins TRBV6-6 to TRBJ2-3; D is possibly TRBD2 (5 bases). The V end lost 6 bases, the J end lost 4 bases, and 11 bases lay between the germline ends. In germline, CDR1 is MNHNY, CDR2 SVGAGI (reference sequence). The CDR3 totals 13 residues. The CDR3 bases are TGTGCCAGCAGCTCTCTTAGCGCAGATACGCAGTATTTT. The encoded protein is CASSSLSADTQYF.

J is TRBJ1-3 and V is TRBV4-1; perhaps TRBD1 as D (5 bases). Germline V gene lookup returns CDR1 MGHRA and CDR2 YSYEKL. V was clipped by 0 bases and J by 4 bases, with 16 bases between them. The CDR3 is 17 residues long. CDR3 in amino acids: CASSQEYPGRSGNTIYF. The CDR3, as DNA: TGCGCCAGCAGCCAAGAATACCCAGGGAGGTCCGGAAACACCATATATTTT.

V gene TRBV5-4 combines with J gene TRBJ1-2, with D perhaps matching TRBD1 (5 bases). Looked up from germline, CDR1 is SGHNT and CDR2 is YYREEE (reference sequence). The CDR3 consists of 14 residues. The V gene lost 4 bases and the J gene lost 4 bases, with 14 bases spanning the gap. As DNA, the CDR3 is TGTGCCAGCAGCCCGGACACGGATGTCTATGGCTACACCTTC. Encoded protein: CASSPDTDVYGYTF.

This chain links TRBV2 with TRBJ2-1; TRBD2 matches at 8 bases. The ends lost 6 bases at V and 0 bases at J; junction bases unmatched: 7. The germline CDR1 and CDR2 sequences are SNHLY and FYNNEI. This CDR3 has 16 residues. In nucleotides, the CDR3 is TGTGCCAGCAGCCTTGGCGGGAGGACCTCCTACAATGAGCAGTTCTTC. As protein: CASSLGGRTSYNEQFF.

The rearrangement joins TRBV30 to TRBJ2-7; TRBD2 aligns across 12 bases. The V segment lost 0 bases and the J segment 0 bases; nucleotides outside the gene matches: 12. The length of the CDR3 is 19 residues. Germline-derived CDR1 and CDR2 are GTSNPN and SVGIG (reference sequence). This CDR3 reads CAWSVMTSGRGKSSYEQYF. Here the CDR3 DNA reads TGTGCCTGGAGTGTCATGACTAGCGGGAGAGGGAAAAGCTCCTACGAGCAGTACTTC.